This T cell receptor beta chain was documented in a study of T cells in Graves' hyperthyroidism and ophthalmopathy. With regard to this clonotype: Its antigen is not known.

Germline V lookup: CDR1 SGDLS, CDR2 YYNGEE. The junction had 6 bases not matched to a gene; V was cut back by 0 bases and J by 4 bases. The CDR3 has 15 residues. Points from the study as a whole: Blood also held most thyroid clonotypes expanded beyond 0.001. In simple terms, a model built on 13 V-J features told ophthalmopathy apart from stable hyperthyroidism.

The TCR beta CDR3 regions underwent amplification using RNA transcripts as the source. In the first-round RT-PCR of the TCR CDR3, the HTBI primer set was used. Each CDR3 protein is one row after TCRdb ran MiXCR on the multiplex PCR reads. The sample lists 250,000 or so distinct CDR3 sequences; roughly 15% were seen once. This TCR derives from a woman younger than 35 with Graves' ophthalmopathy. Sequencing used blood. The chain combines TRBV9 with TRBJ1-2, with 7 bases fitting TRBD1. The CDR3 is CASSVEQGVGYGYTF. The CDR3 bases are TGTGCCAGCAGCGTAGAGCAGGGGGTAGGCTATGGCTACACCTTC.